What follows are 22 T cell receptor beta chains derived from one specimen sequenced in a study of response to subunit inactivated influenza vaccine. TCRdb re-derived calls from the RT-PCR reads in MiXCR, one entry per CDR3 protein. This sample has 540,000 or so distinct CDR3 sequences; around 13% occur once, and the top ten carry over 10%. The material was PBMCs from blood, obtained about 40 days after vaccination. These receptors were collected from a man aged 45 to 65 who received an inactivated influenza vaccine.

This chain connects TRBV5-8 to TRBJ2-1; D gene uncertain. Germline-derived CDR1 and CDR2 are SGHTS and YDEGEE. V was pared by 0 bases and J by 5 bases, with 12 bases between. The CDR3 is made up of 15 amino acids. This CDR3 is CASSLVGILHNEQFF. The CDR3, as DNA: TGTGCCAGCAGCTTGGTGGGAATACTCCACAATGAGCAGTTCTTC. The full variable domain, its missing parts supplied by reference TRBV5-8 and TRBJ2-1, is EAGVTQSPTHLIKTRGQQATLRCSPISGHTSVYWYQQALGLGLQFLLWYDEGEERNRGNFPPRFSGRQFPNYSSELNVNALELEDSALYLCASSLVGILHNEQFFGPGTRLTVL.

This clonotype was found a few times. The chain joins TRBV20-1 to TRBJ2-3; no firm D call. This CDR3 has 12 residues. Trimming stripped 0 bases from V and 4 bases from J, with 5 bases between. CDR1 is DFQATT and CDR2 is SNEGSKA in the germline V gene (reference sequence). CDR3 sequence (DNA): TGCAGTGCTAGAGATTTTGCAGATACGCAGTATTTT. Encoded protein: CSARDFADTQYF.

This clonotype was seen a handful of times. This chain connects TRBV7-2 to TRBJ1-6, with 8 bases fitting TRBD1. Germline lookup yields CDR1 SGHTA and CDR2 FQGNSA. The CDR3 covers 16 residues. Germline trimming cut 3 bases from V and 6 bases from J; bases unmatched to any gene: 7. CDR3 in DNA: TGTGCCAGCAGCTTGATCTGGACAGGGCTTAATTCACCCCTCCACTTT. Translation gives CASSLIWTGLNSPLHF.

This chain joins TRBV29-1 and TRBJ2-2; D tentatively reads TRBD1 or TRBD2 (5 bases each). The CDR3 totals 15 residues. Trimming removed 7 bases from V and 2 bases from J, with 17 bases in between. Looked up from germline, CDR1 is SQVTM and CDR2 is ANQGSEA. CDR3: CSAGTGTANTGELFF. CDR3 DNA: TGCAGCGCGGGGACCGGGACGGCAAACACCGGGGAGCTGTTTTTT.

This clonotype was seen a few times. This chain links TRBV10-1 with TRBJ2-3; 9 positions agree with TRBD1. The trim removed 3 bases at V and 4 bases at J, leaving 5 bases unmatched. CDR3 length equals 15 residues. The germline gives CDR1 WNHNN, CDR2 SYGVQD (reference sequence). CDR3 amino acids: CASSEMTGGADTQYF. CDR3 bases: TGCGCCAGCAGTGAAATGACAGGGGGAGCAGATACGCAGTATTTT.

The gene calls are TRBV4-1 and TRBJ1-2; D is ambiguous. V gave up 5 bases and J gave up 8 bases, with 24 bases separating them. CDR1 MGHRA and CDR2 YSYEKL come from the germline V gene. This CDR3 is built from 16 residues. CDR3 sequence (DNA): TGCGCCAGCAGCGAAGTGAACCCGCCTGGCTCTAGGGGCTACACCTTC. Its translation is CASSEVNPPGSRGYTF.

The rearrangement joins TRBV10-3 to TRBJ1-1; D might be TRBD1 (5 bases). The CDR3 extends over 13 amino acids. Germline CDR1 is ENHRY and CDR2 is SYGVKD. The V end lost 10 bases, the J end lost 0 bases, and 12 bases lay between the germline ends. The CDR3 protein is CATHPGVNTEAFF. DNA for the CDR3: TGTGCCACCCATCCGGGGGTGAACACTGAAGCTTTCTTT.

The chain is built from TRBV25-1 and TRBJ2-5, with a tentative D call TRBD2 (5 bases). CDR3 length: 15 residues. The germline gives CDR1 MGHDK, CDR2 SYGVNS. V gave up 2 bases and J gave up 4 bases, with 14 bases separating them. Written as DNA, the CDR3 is TGTGCCAGCAGTGAAACTACGGGGTTACTAGAGACCCAGTACTTC. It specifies CASSETTGLLETQYF.

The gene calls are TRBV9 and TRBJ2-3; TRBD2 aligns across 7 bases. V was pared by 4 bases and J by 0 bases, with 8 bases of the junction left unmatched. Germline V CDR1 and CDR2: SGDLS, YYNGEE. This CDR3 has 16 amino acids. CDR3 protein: CASSPGWGGSTDTQYF. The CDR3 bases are TGTGCCAGCAGCCCCGGGTGGGGGGGTAGCACAGATACGCAGTATTTT.

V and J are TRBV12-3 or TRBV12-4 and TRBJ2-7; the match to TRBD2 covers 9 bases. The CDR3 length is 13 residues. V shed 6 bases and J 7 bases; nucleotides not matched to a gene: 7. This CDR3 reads CASSIGLAREQYF. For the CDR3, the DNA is TGTGCCAGCAGCATCGGACTAGCGCGAGAGCAGTACTTC.

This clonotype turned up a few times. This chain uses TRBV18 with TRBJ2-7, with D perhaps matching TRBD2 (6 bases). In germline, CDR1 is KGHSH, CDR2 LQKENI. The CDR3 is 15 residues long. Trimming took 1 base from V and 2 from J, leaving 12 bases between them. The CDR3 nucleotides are TGTGCCAGCTCACCACGGACGGGAGTTCCCTACGAGCAGTACTTC. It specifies CASSPRTGVPYEQYF.

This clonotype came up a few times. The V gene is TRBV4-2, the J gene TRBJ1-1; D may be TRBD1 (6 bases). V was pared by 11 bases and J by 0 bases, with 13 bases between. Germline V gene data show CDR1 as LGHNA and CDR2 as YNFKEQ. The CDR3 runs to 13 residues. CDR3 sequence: CAGADSMNTEAFF. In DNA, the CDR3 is TGTGCCGGCGCGGACAGCATGAACACTGAAGCTTTCTTT.

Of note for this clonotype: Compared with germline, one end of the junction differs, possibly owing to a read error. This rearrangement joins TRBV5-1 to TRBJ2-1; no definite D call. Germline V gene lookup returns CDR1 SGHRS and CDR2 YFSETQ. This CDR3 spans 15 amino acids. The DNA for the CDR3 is TGCACCAGCAGCTTGACGTCCACCTCCTACAATGAGCAGTTCTTC. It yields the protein CTSSLTSTSYNEQFF.

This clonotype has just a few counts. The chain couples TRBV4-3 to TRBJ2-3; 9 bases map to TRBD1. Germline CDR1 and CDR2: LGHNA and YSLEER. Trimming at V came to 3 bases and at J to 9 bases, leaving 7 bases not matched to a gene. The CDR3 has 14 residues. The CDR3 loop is CASSQGTGTSTQYF. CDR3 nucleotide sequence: TGCGCCAGCAGCCAGGGGACAGGGACGTCAACGCAGTATTTT.

The CDR3 DNA reads as TGTGCCAGCAGCCGGAAACTAGCGGGGGGTACAGATACGCAGTATTTT. Protein sequence: CASSRKLAGGTDTQYF. The V call is TRBV7-9, the J call TRBJ2-3; 12 bases match TRBD2. J was trimmed by 3 bases and V by 5 bases; bases with no gene match: 6. The CDR3 has 16 amino acids. CDR1 is SEHNR, CDR2 FQNEAQ, per germline (reference sequence).

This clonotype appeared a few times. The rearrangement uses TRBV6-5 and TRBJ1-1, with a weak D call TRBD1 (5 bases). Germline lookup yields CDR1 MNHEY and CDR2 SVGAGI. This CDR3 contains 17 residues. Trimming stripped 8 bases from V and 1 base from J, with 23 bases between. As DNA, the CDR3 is TGTGCCAGCCGTTCTCGGGTGTTAAAGGGGCCGAACACTGAAGCTTTCTTT. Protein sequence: CASRSRVLKGPNTEAFF.

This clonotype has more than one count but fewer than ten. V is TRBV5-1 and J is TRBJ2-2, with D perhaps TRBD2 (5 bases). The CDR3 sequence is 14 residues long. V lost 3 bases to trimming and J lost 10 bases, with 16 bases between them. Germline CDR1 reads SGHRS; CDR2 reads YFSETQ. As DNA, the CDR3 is TGCGCCAGCAGCTCGGGCAGCGGCGTTGTGGAGCTGTTTTTT. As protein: CASSSGSGVVELFF.

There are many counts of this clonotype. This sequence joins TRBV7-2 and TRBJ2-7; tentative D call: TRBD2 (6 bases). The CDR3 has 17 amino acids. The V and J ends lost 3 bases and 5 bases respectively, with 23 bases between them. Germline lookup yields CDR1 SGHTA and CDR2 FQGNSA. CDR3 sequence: CASSLNPSRGPRNEQYF. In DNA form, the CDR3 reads TGTGCCAGCAGCTTGAACCCCTCGCGGGGACCCCGAAACGAGCAGTACTTC.

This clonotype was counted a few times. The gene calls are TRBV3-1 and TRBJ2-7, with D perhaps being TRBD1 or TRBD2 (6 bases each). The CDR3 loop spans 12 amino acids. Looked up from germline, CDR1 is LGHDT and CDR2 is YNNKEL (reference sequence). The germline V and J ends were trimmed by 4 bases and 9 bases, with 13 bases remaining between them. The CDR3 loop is CASSPERGLQYF. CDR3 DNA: TGTGCCAGCAGCCCCGAACGGGGGCTGCAGTACTTC.

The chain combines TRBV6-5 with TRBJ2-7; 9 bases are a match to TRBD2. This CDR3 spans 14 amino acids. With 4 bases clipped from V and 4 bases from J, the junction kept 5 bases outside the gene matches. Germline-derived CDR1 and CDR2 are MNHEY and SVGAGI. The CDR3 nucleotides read TGTGCCAGCAGTTTAGCGGGAGTTGATTACGAGCAGTACTTC. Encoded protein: CASSLAGVDYEQYF.

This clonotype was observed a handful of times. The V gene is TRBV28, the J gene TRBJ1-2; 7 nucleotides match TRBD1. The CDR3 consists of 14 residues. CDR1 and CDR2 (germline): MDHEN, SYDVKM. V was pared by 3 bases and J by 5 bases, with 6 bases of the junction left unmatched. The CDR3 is CASSFQGGRYGYTF. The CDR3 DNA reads TGTGCCAGCAGTTTTCAGGGGGGACGTTATGGCTACACCTTC.

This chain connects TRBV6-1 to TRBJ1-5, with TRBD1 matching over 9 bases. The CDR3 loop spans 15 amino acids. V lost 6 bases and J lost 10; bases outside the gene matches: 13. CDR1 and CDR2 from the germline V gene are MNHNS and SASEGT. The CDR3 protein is CASRPPGQGPDPQHF. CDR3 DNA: TGTGCCAGCAGACCTCCGGGACAGGGACCTGATCCCCAGCATTTT.